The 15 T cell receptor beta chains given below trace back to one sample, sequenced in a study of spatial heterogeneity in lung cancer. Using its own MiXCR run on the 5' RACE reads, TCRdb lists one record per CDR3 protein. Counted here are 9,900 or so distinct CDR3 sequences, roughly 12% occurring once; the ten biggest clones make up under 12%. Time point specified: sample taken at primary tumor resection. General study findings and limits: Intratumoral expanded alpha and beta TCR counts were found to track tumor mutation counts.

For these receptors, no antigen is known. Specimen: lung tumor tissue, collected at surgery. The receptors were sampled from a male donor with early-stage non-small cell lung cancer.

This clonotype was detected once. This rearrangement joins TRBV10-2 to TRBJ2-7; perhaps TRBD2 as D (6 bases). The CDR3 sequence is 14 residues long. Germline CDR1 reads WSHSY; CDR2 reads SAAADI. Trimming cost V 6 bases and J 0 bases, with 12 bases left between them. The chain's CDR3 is CASRIAANSYEQYF. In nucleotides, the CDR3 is TGCGCCAGCAGGATAGCGGCTAACTCCTACGAGCAGTACTTC.

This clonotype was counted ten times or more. The CDR3 nucleotides read TGTGCCAGCAGCTTAGTTCAGGGGTGGAACTATGGCTACACCTTC. It is translated as CASSLVQGWNYGYTF. The chain employs TRBV11-2 and TRBJ1-2, with TRBD1 as a possible D gene (6 bases). This CDR3 is 15 amino acids long. V lost 1 base to trimming and J lost 2 bases, with 11 bases between them. Germline lookup yields CDR1 SGHAT and CDR2 FQNNGV.

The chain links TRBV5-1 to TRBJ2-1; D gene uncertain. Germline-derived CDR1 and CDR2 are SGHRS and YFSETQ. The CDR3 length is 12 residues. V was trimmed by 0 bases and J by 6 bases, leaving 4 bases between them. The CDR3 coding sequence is TGCGCCAGCAGCTTGGAAGGCAATGAGCAGTTCTTC. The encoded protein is CASSLEGNEQFF.

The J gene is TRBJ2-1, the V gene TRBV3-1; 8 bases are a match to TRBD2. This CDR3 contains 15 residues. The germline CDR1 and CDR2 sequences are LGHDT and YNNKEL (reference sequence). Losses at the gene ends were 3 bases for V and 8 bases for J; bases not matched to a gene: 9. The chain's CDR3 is CASSHETGGPDEQFF. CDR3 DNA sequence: TGTGCCAGCAGCCACGAGACGGGAGGGCCCGATGAGCAGTTCTTC.

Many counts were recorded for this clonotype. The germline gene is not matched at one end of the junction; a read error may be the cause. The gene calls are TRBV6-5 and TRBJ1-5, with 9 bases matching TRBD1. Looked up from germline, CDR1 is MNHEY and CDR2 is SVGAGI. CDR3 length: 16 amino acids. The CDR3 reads CASSSLTGGENQSQHF. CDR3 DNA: TGTGCCAGCAGTTCTCTAACAGGGGGCGAAAATCAGTCCCAGCATTTT.

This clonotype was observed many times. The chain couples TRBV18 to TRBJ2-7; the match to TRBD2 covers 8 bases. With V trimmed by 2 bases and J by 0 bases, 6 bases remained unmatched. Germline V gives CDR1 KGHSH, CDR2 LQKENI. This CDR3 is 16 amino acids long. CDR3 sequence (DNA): TGTGCCAGCTCACCAAGGACTAGCTCCAGCTCCTACGAGCAGTACTTC. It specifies CASSPRTSSSSYEQYF.

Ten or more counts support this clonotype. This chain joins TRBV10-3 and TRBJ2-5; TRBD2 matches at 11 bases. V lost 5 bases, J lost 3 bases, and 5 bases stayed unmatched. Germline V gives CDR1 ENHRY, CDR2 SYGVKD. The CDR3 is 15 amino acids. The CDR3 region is CAISPTSGIKETQYF. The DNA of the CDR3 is TGTGCCATCAGTCCGACTAGCGGGATCAAAGAGACCCAGTACTTC.

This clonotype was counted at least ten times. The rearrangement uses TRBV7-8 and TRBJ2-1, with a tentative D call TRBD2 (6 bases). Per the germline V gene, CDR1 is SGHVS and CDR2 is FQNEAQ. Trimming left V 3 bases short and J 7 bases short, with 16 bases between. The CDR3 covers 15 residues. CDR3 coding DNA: TGTGCCAGCAGCTTTGCACTAGCCGCTTGGAATGAGCAGTTCTTC. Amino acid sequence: CASSFALAAWNEQFF.

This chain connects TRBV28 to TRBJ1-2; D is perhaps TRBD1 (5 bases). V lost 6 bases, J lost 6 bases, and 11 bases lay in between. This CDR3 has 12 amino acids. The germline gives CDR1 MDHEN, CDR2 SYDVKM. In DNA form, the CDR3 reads TGTGCCAGCAGGCAGACGGGGCATGGCTACACCTTC. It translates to CASRQTGHGYTF.

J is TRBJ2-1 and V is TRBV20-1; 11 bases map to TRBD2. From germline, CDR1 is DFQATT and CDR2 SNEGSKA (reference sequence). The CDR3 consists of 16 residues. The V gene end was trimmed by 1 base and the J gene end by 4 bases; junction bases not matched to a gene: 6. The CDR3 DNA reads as TGCAGTGCTAGAGCGCCGGGACTAGCGGTGTACAATGAGCAGTTCTTC. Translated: CSARAPGLAVYNEQFF.

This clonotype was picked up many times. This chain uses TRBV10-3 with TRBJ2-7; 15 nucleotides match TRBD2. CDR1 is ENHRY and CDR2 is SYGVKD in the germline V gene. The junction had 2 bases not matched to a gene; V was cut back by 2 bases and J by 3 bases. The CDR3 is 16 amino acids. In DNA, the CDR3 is TGTGCCATCAGTGAGCCGGGACTAGCGGGAGGCTACGAGCAGTACTTC. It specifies CAISEPGLAGGYEQYF.

CDR3 sequence (DNA): TGTGCCAGCAGCACATCACTCACTAGCGCCCAAGAGACCCAGTACTTC. Protein sequence: CASSTSLTSAQETQYF. V and J are TRBV13 and TRBJ2-5, with 7 positions matching TRBD2. There are 16 residues in the CDR3. Germline CDR1 reads PRHDT; CDR2 reads FYEKMQ (reference sequence). The ends lost 5 bases at V and 1 base at J; junction bases unmatched: 10.

The CDR3 DNA reads TGTGCCAGCACCCCCGGGGGCACAGATACGCAGTATTTT. Translating it yields CASTPGGTDTQYF. The V and J genes are TRBV5-6 and TRBJ2-3; the D gene is possibly TRBD2 (5 bases). This CDR3 has 13 amino acids. From germline, CDR1 is SGHDT and CDR2 YYEEEE. V dropped 6 bases and J dropped 1 base, with 9 bases sitting between them.

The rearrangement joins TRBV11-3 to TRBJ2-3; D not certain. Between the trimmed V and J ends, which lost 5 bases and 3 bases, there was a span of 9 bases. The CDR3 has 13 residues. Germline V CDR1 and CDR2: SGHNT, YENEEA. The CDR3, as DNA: TGTGCCAGCAGCCTCGGGCAAACAGATACGCAGTATTTT. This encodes CASSLGQTDTQYF. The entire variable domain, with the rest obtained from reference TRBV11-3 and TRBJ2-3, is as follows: EAGVVQSPRYKIIEKKQPVAFWCNPISGHNTLYWYLQNLGQGPELLIRYENEEAVDDSQLPKDRFSAERLKGVDSTLKIQPAELGDSAVYLCASSLGQTDTQYFGPGTRLTVL.

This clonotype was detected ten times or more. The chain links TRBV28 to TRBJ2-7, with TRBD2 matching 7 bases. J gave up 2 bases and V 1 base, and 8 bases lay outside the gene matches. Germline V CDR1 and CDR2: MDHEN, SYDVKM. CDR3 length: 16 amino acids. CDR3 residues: CASSLFSRTSPYEQYF. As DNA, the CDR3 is TGTGCCAGCAGTTTATTTTCTCGGACTAGTCCCTACGAGCAGTACTTC.